The entry that follows covers one T cell receptor (beta chain) sequence. This clonotype has just a few counts. Its recognized antigen is unknown. No base qualities exist here, and no much larger clone lies one base off it. The entry originates in a study of identical twins (TCRdb year 2016). Regarding the study in general: TCR alpha and beta repertoires from monozygotic twins, unrelated adults of various ages and cord blood were deep-sequenced to test whether fetal clonotypes persist. To rule out contamination, the twin experiments were replicated at different times with different library preparation protocols.

Only healthy Caucasian donors were included. Miltenyi CD45RO+ enrichment and human naive T-cell isolation kits were used to isolate memory (CD45RO+) and naive T cells from PBMC. The junction shows trimming of 1 base on V and 3 bases on J, and the gene matches do not reach 10 bases of it. The CDR3, from cysteine to phenylalanine, totals 17 residues. The kept DNA is CDR3 alone, 51 bases in frame from the first base. CDR1 DFQATT and CDR2 SNEGSKA were looked up in the germline V gene (reference sequence). Libraries were made using 5' RACE. The sequencer listed for this sample is Illumina HiSeq 2000. A universal primer binding site was introduced by template switching, and a unique molecular identifier was present in the final cDNA, enabling accurate counting of TCR cDNA molecules. Specific primers in the conserved constant-segment region were used to synthesize first-strand cDNA for the TCR alpha and beta chains. To control for contamination, each cDNA library was double barcoded with a SMART-Mk sample barcode plus Illumina barcodes. TruSeq adapter sequences and Illumina sample barcodes were added in two successive PCR steps. The Illumina HiSeq platform was used with custom primers to sequence TCR alpha and beta cDNA libraries. Per the source publication's procedure: MiGEC was used to process raw reads and extract unique molecular identifiers, and MiXCR was used to find CDR3 positions. For each individual, recombination models were inferred using an EM algorithm with the repgenHMM and IGoR tools. Shared clonotype analysis was performed with the tcR package in R, normalizing sharing by the product of cloneset sizes. To study raw recombination without the effects of thymic and clonal selection, out-of-frame nonproductive sequences were analyzed. TCRdb cleaned the public reads at Q25 with fastp, built clones with MiXCR and kept in-frame beta chains. Each CDR3 protein gets just one entry, which takes the most common genes and DNA from the rows behind it. Here the V and J calls rest on TCRdb's processing, not on the authors' analysis. This sample holds around 100,000 distinct CDR3 sequences; 5.9% were observed only once. The ten most abundant clones make up 12% of the sample.

Study-wide conclusions, independent of this receptor: Compared with coincidental sharing between unrelated individuals, out-of-frame TCR alpha sequences shared between twins had an excess of sequences with low generation probability. Abundant cord blood beta clonotypes had fewer insertions, young adult naive repertoires showed a similar but weaker trend, and memory repertoires showed no such trend. The excess sharing between twins in beta out-of-frame sequences was weaker because fewer shared sequences reduced the signal-to-noise ratio. Out-of-frame TCR alpha sharing in monozygotic twins was systematically underestimated by recombination models, whereas sharing between unrelated individuals was in agreement with the recombination models. Zero-insertion analyses could be partly confounded by invariant T cells such as MAIT and iNKT, although diverse VJ usage argued against such confounding for most clonotypes. Conclusions relied on cross-sectional statistical analysis, since the same donors could not be followed over many years.

The TCR originated in a woman in her forties or fifties in good health. The sample was memory T cells sorted from blood. Explained via the paper, the cell subset or site label denotes: CD45RO+ enriched T cells. The V and J segments used are TRBV20-1 and TRBJ2-2, with TRBD2 matching 8 junction bases. The CDR3 is CSARGGSGSLDTGELFF. The DNA sequence follows: TGCAGTGCTAGAGGAGGGAGCGGGAGTTTAGACACCGGGGAGCTGTTTTTT.